This TCR beta chain emerged from a study of Graves' ophthalmopathy and Graves' hyperthyroidism (dated by TCRdb to 2017 to 2018). With regard to the full study: Peripheral blood was collected before any treatment was given, at the time of initial diagnosis. An independent validation cohort comprised around 20 hyperthyroidism patients and 15 to 17 patients who later progressed from hyperthyroidism to ophthalmopathy. To explore V-J signatures that separate ophthalmopathy from hyperthyroidism, a discovery set of about a hundred patients was enrolled, consisting of approximately 44 with ophthalmopathy and around 57 with stable hyperthyroidism. T-cell repertoires of thyroid tissue and blood were compared in over five hyperthyroidism patients. In total, some 130 blood samples were TCR-sequenced: 43 ophthalmopathy, roughly 77 hyperthyroidism and approximately 17 hyperthyroidism-to-ophthalmopathy patients. The study used TCR beta repertoire signatures to distinguish Graves' ophthalmopathy from Graves' hyperthyroidism and to predict progression to ophthalmopathy. After sampling, hyperthyroidism patients received methimazole starting at 30 mg daily, and ophthalmopathy patients received high-dose intravenous methylprednisolone. What the research found in general, with its limitations: Sample size was not statistically predetermined, and group allocation was not concealed from the investigators. In validation, the model predicted ophthalmopathy progression with 70.59% sensitivity and roughly 72% specificity; eleven to twelve predicted patients were CT-confirmed with GO in a median of approximately six months. Most of the expanded thyroid clonotypes with a frequency above 0.001 were also detected in blood, and it was suggested that the thyroid immune response may be reflected by blood repertoires. The 13-signature model separated ophthalmopathy from stable hyperthyroidism with 85% to 90% sensitivity and 81.08% specificity in cross-validation, and 80%/75% in the test set.

For repertoire sequencing, TCR beta CDR3 regions were amplified from RNA transcripts. A first-round RT-PCR used HTBI primers with the Qiagen OneStep RT-PCR kit, followed by a second-round multiplex PCR, size selection and purification. Libraries were sequenced on an Illumina HiSeq2000 using paired-end 100 bp reads. The original pipeline was this. SOAPnuke was used to process the reads, throwing out any read that had adapters, had uncalled bases, had a mean Phred below 15, or lacked an exact constant-primer or identifier match. COPE v1.2.5 was used to merge high-quality paired reads. Unique nucleotide sequences were defined as clonotypes and aligned to IMGT TRB V, D and J references using MiTCR v1.1. The analysis was limited to V-J combinations with a frequency above 0.0001, which together covered around 99% of the repertoires. A TCR clonal expansion and chaos score per V-J combination was defined as the ratio of F50 clonal expansion to chaos observed in the TCRdist matrix. Welch's t-statistics and random forest were used to reduce the features to some 13 V-J combinations, which were then used as input to a naive Bayes classifier. The similarity between thyroid and blood repertoires was quantified using the Morisita-Horn index. Using fastp trimming at Q25 and MiXCR clonotype assembly, TCRdb reanalyzed the public sequencing data and kept in-frame beta chains. Records with the same CDR3 protein are collapsed into one entry carrying the most frequent genes and DNA. The V and J calls were not made by the authors but by TCRdb's processing. Here the sample has hundreds of thousands of distinct CDR3 sequences; about two fifths occur a single time. The ten largest clones add up to roughly 3% of the sample.

The ophthalmopathy patients had moderately to severely active disease, with a Clinical Activity Score of 3 or higher, a NOSPECS grade of 4 or higher, and a disease duration of less than 3 months. Patients with other autoimmune diseases, uncontrolled infections, pregnancy or lactation were excluded from the study. Clinical symptoms, serum thyroxine, TRAb, thyroid ultrasound and orbital computed tomography were used for diagnosis. Using Ficoll-Paque density gradient centrifugation, PBMCs were isolated from 8.5 to 10 ml of fresh peripheral blood. Trizol reagent was used to extract the total RNA, and its quality was then checked on an Agilent 2100 Bioanalyzer. CDR1 SNHLY and CDR2 FYNNEI are derived from the germline V gene. V gives up 7 bases and J gives up 4 bases, and the segment between their germline ends measures 8 bases. Counted from cysteine to phenylalanine, this CDR3 has 13 amino acids. Just the 39-base CDR3 DNA is kept, in frame starting at base 1.

This clonotype was observed many times. The specificity of this receptor is unknown. Base qualities were left out, and no much larger clone turns up one base away. The sequenced sample was peripheral blood. This TCR derives from an adult man with Graves' ophthalmopathy. The chain is assembled from TRBV2 and TRBJ1-6; TRBD1 is a weak D gene call, 6 bases matching. The CDR3 corresponds to CASTGQYNSPLHF. The sequenced DNA: TGTGCCAGCACCGGACAGTATAATTCACCCCTCCACTTT.